Given below is one TCR beta chain in context. Its antigen is undetermined. The CDR3 has 15 amino acids. The germline CDR1 and CDR2 sequences are LNHDA and SQIVND (reference sequence). The ends lost 7 bases at V and 5 bases at J; junction bases unmatched: 7. The data are from a study of cytomegalovirus exposure and HLA in healthy donors. General observations from the study: Previously analyzed data showed that most TCR beta V segments were productive at a frequency of about 87% or about 30%.

The donors comprised healthy bone marrow donors. A multiplex PCR was run with 60 Vbeta primers and 13 Jbeta primers. The protocol was immunoSEQ multiplex PCR, while the TCRdb copy is restricted to in-frame clones and leaves out a portion. The table has approximately 110,000 clones, nearly 70% seen once; the top ten hold roughly 5.5%. Sequencing was done on a sample of PBMCs. The chain links TRBV19 to TRBJ1-5; the match to TRBD1 covers 11 bases. The clonotype originates from a woman aged 65 to 85 in good health and CMV-seropositive. This chain's CDR3 is CASMGTGGLYQPQHF. The CDR3 bases are TGTGCCAGTATGGGGACAGGGGGTCTATATCAGCCCCAGCATTTT.